These 21 T cell receptor beta chains were sequenced from one sample in a study of blood T cell repertoires in COVID-19. Sequencing used immunoSEQ multiplex PCR; TCRdb keeps in-frame clones, though not all of them. Altogether 140,000 to 150,000 clones are present, around 81% being singletons, with the ten largest covering roughly 8.2%. Sequencing used peripheral blood. The receptors originated from a human donor in a cohort sampled during active COVID-19.

The J gene is TRBJ2-3, the V gene TRBV28, with D possibly matching TRBD2 (5 bases). V dropped 3 bases and J dropped 2 bases, with 15 bases sitting between them. In germline, CDR1 is MDHEN, CDR2 SYDVKM. This CDR3 has 16 amino acids. The CDR3 is CASSFGSEGFTDTQYF. CDR3 sequence (DNA): TGTGCCAGCAGTTTTGGTTCAGAGGGATTCACAGATACGCAGTATTTT.

V is TRBV7-9 and J is TRBJ2-7; 9 positions match TRBD1. The CDR3 contains 15 residues. V dropped 6 bases and J dropped 2; count of bases not matched to a gene: 8. Germline CDR1 is SEHNR and CDR2 is FQNEAQ (reference sequence). As DNA, the CDR3 is TGTGCCAGCAGGACTGGACAGGGGCCCACCTACGAGCAGTACTTC. Translating it yields CASRTGQGPTYEQYF.

The rearrangement joins TRBV18 to TRBJ2-4; perhaps TRBD1 as D (6 bases). Germline CDR1 reads KGHSH; CDR2 reads LQKENI. This CDR3 has 15 amino acids. Trimming took 5 bases from V and 10 from J, leaving 21 bases between them. CDR3 coding DNA: TGTGCCAGCTCAACGTCCGGGACAACCGCTCTGATTCAGTACTTC. Its translation: CASSTSGTTALIQYF.

This chain uses TRBV19 with TRBJ1-1; 9 bases are shared with TRBD1. The germline V gene encodes CDR1 LNHDA and CDR2 SQIVND (reference sequence). The trim removed 5 bases at V and 6 bases at J, leaving 7 bases unmatched. This CDR3 spans 14 amino acids. DNA of the CDR3: TGTGCCAGTAGTGGGACAGGGATAAGATCTGAAGCTTTCTTT. Translation: CASSGTGIRSEAFF. The variable domain in full, completed from reference TRBV19 and TRBJ1-1, reads DGGITQSPKYLFRKEGQNVTLSCEQNLNHDAMYWYRQDPGQGLRLIYYSQIVNDFQKGDIAEGYSVSREKKESFPLTVTSAQKNPTAFYLCASSGTGIRSEAFFGQGTRLTVV.

This clone was detected only a few times. V usage is TRBV11-3 and J usage is TRBJ2-5; maybe TRBD1 (5 bases). The CDR3 covers 12 residues. Trimming pared 0 bases from V and 7 bases from J, leaving 6 bases between. CDR1 and CDR2 from the germline V gene are SGHNT and YENEEA. The CDR3 spells CASSLDQGTQYF. Written as DNA, the CDR3 is TGTGCCAGCAGCTTAGATCAGGGGACCCAGTACTTC.

This chain links TRBV4-3 with TRBJ2-1, with unresolved D. The V end was cut by 4 bases, the J end by 2 bases, with 6 bases between. The CDR3 has 13 residues. Germline lookup yields CDR1 LGHNA and CDR2 YSLEER. The CDR3 protein is CASSRGPYNEQFF. CDR3 bases: TGCGCCAGCAGCCGCGGCCCCTACAATGAGCAGTTCTTC.

The rearrangement links TRBV15 to TRBJ2-6; TRBD1 is a possible D gene (6 bases). The length of the CDR3 is 15 residues. From germline, CDR1 is LNHNV and CDR2 YYDKDF (reference sequence). The ends were cut back, 0 bases at V and 4 bases at J, with 7 bases in the middle. The CDR3 region is CATSREGTGANVLTF. The CDR3 nucleotides read TGTGCCACCAGCAGAGAGGGGACAGGGGCCAACGTCCTGACTTTC.

This sequence joins TRBV5-1 and TRBJ1-1; a weak D match, TRBD1 (5 bases). CDR3 size: 13 residues. V gave up 5 bases and J gave up 11 bases, with 19 bases separating them. The germline gives CDR1 SGHRS, CDR2 YFSETQ. The CDR3 sequence is CASSSGGTLGAFF. Written as DNA, the CDR3 is TGCGCCAGCAGTAGCGGCGGGACTCTGGGGGCTTTCTTT.

This chain connects TRBV7-3 to TRBJ2-7; 7 bases line up with TRBD1. Germline CDR1 is SGHTA and CDR2 is FQGTGA. There are 14 residues in the CDR3. Losses at the gene ends were 7 bases for V and 2 bases for J; bases not matched to a gene: 8. The chain's CDR3 is CASNTPQGAYEQYF. CDR3 sequence (DNA): TGTGCCAGCAACACCCCTCAGGGGGCCTACGAGCAGTACTTC.

The V call is TRBV2, the J call TRBJ2-2; D is unresolved. V was shortened by 1 base and J by 1 base, with 10 bases between the two germline ends. Germline CDR1 SNHLY, CDR2 FYNNEI. The CDR3 covers 16 residues. The CDR3 coding sequence is TGTGCCAGCAGTGAAGGTCCACGGAGGAACACCGGGGAGCTGTTTTTT. Protein: CASSEGPRRNTGELFF.

The J gene is TRBJ2-2, the V gene TRBV7-2, with 7 bases that match TRBD1. Germline V lookup: CDR1 SGHTA, CDR2 FQGNSA. With 6 bases clipped from V and 0 bases from J, the junction kept 13 bases outside the gene matches. The CDR3 has 18 amino acids. This CDR3 is CASRQIRDSNANTGELFF. Here the CDR3 DNA reads TGTGCCAGCAGACAAATCCGGGACAGCAACGCGAACACCGGGGAGCTGTTTTTT.

The chain links TRBV5-1 to TRBJ2-5; D remains unclear. The CDR3 length is 12 residues. V was shortened by 2 bases and J by 2 bases, with 4 bases between the two germline ends. CDR1 and CDR2 (germline): SGHRS, YFSETQ. CDR3 loop: CASSFVQETQYF. The CDR3, as DNA: TGCGCCAGCAGCTTCGTGCAAGAGACCCAGTACTTC.

The chain couples TRBV4-2 to TRBJ2-7; 13 bases fit TRBD2. Germline V gene data show CDR1 as LGHNA and CDR2 as YNFKEQ. J gave up 7 bases and V 0 bases, and 3 bases lay outside the gene matches. The CDR3 is 15 residues long. In DNA form, the CDR3 reads TGTGCCAGCAGCCAAGAACTAGCGGGAGGGAAGGAGCAGTACTTC. Protein sequence: CASSQELAGGKEQYF.

The genes are TRBV5-1 and TRBJ2-7; 12 bases line up with TRBD1. In germline, CDR1 is SGHRS, CDR2 YFSETQ. V shed 3 bases and J 5 bases; nucleotides not matched to a gene: 9. The CDR3 is 16 residues long. CDR3 coding DNA: TGCGCCAGCAGCTCCCGCGGGACAGGGGGCGGCCACGAGCAGTACTTC. Its translation is CASSSRGTGGGHEQYF.

The gene calls are TRBV4-1 and TRBJ1-1, with D uncertain. The CDR3 contains 13 residues. The germline CDR1 and CDR2 sequences are MGHRA and YSYEKL. V was cut by 4 bases and J by 2 bases, with 8 bases left in between. For the CDR3, the DNA is TGCGCCAGCAGCCTAGGACTCAACACTGAAGCTTTCTTT. Encoded protein: CASSLGLNTEAFF.

This clone was detected only once. The V gene is TRBV18, the J gene TRBJ2-6, with D perhaps TRBD1 (5 bases). The germline V gene encodes CDR1 KGHSH and CDR2 LQKENI. Deletions cut 3 bases from V and 2 bases from J, with 11 bases between. This CDR3 region has 16 residues. The CDR3 reads CASSPRQNPGANVLTF. Written as DNA, the CDR3 is TGTGCCAGCTCACCCCGACAGAACCCTGGGGCCAACGTCCTGACTTTC.

V gene TRBV7-2 combines with J gene TRBJ2-6, with TRBD1 matching over 7 bases. The CDR3 has 18 amino acids. With V trimmed by 2 bases and J by 1 base, 8 bases remained unmatched. CDR1 SGHTA and CDR2 FQGNSA come from the germline V gene. CDR3 protein: CASSLRGQGVSGANVLTF. CDR3 in DNA: TGTGCCAGCAGCTTAAGGGGGCAGGGAGTGTCTGGGGCCAACGTCCTGACTTTC.

The chain employs TRBV28 and TRBJ1-1; a weak D match, TRBD1 (5 bases). The CDR3 is made up of 14 amino acids. Trimming took off 5 bases at V and 4 bases at J, with 14 bases between the two ends. Per germline, CDR1 MDHEN and CDR2 SYDVKM. This CDR3 is CASSQDNYGTEAFF. CDR3 sequence (DNA): TGTGCCAGCAGTCAGGACAATTATGGCACTGAAGCTTTCTTT.

V usage is TRBV5-4 and J usage is TRBJ2-7; D not resolved. CDR3 length: 12 amino acids. V lost 4 bases to trimming and J lost 7 bases, with 12 bases between them. Germline-derived CDR1 and CDR2 are SGHNT and YYREEE (reference sequence). CDR3 bases: TGTGCCAGCAGCCGTGAGGTTCGTGAGCAGTACTTC. It specifies CASSREVREQYF.

The rearrangement joins TRBV9 to TRBJ2-7; 14 bases fit TRBD2. The germline CDR1 and CDR2 sequences are SGDLS and YYNGEE. The CDR3 runs 15 residues. V lost 4 bases and J lost 2; bases outside the gene matches: 2. CDR3: CASSPGLAGAYEQYF. The DNA of the CDR3 is TGTGCCAGCAGCCCGGGACTAGCGGGAGCCTACGAGCAGTACTTC. Based on the CDR3 plus reference TRBV9 and TRBJ2-7, the full variable domain is DSGVTQTPKHLITATGQRVTLRCSPRSGDLSVYWYQQSLDQGLQFLIQYYNGEERAKGNILERFSAQQFPDLHSELNLSSLELGDSALYFCASSPGLAGAYEQYFGPGTRLTVT.

This chain links TRBV5-3 with TRBJ2-7; D is perhaps TRBD1 (5 bases). TRBV5-3 is noted as an ORF with a role that remains uncertain. This CDR3 comprises 10 residues. Between the trimmed V and J ends, which lost 3 bases and 12 bases, there was a span of 10 bases. The CDR3 here is CARSWTTRYF. The CDR3 coding sequence is TGTGCCAGAAGCTGGACAACCAGGTACTTC.